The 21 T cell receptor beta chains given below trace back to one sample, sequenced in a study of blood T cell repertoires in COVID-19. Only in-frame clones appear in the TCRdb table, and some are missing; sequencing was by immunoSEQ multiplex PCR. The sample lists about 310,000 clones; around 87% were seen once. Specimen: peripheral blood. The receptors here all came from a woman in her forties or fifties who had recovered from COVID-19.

DNA for the CDR3: TGTGCCAGCAGCCGGTCCACCGGGGAGCTGTTTTTT. Amino acid sequence: CASSRSTGELFF. This chain joins TRBV12-3 or TRBV12-4 and TRBJ2-2; D not resolved. V lost 6 bases, J lost 4 bases, and 6 bases lay in between. The CDR3 length is 12 residues.

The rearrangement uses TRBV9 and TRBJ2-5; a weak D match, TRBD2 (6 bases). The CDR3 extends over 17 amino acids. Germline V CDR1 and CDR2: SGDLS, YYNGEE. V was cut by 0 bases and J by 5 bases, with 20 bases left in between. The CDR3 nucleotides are TGTGCCAGCAGCGTAGGGCAACTAGGAGGGCCCTCGGAGACCCAGTACTTC. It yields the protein CASSVGQLGGPSETQYF.

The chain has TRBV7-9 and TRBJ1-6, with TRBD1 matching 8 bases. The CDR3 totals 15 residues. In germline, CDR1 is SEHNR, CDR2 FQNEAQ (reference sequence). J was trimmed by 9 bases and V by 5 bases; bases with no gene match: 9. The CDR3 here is CASSLVGRGPSPLHF. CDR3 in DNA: TGTGCCAGCAGCCTAGTGGGCAGGGGGCCTTCACCCCTCCACTTT.

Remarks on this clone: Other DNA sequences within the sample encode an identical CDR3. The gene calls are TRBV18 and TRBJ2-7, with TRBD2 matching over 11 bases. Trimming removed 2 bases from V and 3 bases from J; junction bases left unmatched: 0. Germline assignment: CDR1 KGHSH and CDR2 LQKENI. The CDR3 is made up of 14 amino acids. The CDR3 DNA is TGTGCCAGCTCACCAGGGACTAGCGGCTACGAGCAGTACTTC. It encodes CASSPGTSGYEQYF.

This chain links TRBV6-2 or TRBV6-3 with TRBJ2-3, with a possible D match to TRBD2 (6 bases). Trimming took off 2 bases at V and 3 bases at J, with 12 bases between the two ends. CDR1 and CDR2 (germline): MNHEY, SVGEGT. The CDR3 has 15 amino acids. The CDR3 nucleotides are TGTGCCAGCAGTTACGGGCCGGGAGTAACAGATACGCAGTATTTT. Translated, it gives CASSYGPGVTDTQYF.

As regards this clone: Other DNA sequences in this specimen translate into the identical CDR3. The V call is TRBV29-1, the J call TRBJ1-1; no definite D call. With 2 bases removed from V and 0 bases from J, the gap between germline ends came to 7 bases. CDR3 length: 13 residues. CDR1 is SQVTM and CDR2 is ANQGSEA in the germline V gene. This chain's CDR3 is CSVERQMNTEAFF. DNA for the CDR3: TGCAGCGTTGAACGCCAGATGAACACTGAAGCTTTCTTT. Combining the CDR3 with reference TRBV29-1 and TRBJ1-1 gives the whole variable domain SAVISQKPSRDICQRGTSLTIQCQVDSQVTMMFWYRQQPGQSLTLIATANQGSEATYESGFVIDKFPISRPNLTFSTLTVSNMSPEDSSIYLCSVERQMNTEAFFGQGTRLTVV.

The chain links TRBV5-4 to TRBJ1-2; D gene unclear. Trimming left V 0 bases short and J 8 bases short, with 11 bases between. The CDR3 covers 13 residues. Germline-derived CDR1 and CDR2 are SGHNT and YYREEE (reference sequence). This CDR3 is CASSLDGEGGYTF. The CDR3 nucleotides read TGTGCCAGCAGCTTGGATGGAGAGGGCGGCTACACCTTC.

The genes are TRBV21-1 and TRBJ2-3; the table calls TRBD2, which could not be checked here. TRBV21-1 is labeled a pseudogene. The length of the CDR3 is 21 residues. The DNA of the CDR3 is TGTGCCAGCAGCAAAGAAGCCGAAGCTGCGGGGGATCTCTGGGGCACAGATACGCAGTATTTT. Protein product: CASSKEAEAAGDLWGTDTQYF.

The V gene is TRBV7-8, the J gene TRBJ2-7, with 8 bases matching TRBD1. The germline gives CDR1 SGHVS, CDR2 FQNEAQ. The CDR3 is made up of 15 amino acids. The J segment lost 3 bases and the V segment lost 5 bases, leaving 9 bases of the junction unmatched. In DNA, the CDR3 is TGTGCCAGCAGCCGAGGGACAGGCGCTTTCTACGAGCAGTACTTC. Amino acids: CASSRGTGAFYEQYF.

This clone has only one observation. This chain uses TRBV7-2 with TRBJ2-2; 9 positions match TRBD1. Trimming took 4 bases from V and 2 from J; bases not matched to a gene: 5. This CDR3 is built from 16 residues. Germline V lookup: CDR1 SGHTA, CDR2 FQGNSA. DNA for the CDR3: TGTGCCAGCAGCTGGAAGGGACAGGGAAACACCGGGGAGCTGTTTTTT. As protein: CASSWKGQGNTGELFF. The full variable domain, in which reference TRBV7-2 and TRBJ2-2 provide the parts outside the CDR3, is GAGVSQSPSNKVTEKGKDVELRCDPISGHTALYWYRQSLGQGLEFLIYFQGNSAPDKSGLPSDRFSAERTGGSVSTLTIQRTQQEDSAVYLCASSWKGQGNTGELFFGEGSRLTVL.

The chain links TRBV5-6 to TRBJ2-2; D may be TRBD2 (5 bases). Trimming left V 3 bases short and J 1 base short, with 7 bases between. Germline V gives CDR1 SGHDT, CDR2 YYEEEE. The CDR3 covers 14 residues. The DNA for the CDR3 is TGTGCCAGCAGCTCAGGACTGAACACCGGGGAGCTGTTTTTT. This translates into CASSSGLNTGELFF.

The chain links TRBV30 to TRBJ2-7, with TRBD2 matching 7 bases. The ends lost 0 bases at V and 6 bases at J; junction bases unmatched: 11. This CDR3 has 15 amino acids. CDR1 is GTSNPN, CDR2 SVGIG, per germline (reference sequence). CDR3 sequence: CAWSVRGSAGVEQYF. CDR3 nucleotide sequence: TGTGCCTGGAGTGTACGGGGCAGTGCGGGGGTCGAGCAGTACTTC.

The CDR3 DNA is TGTGCCACCAGTGATTTACAGGGGCTCTCTGGAAACACCATATATTTT. This sequence encodes CATSDLQGLSGNTIYF. The chain employs TRBV24-1 and TRBJ1-3; 7 bases agree with TRBD1. This CDR3 has 16 residues. Germline loops: CDR1 KGHDR, CDR2 SFDVKD. After removal of 1 base from V and 0 bases from J, the junction contained 2 bases not matched to a gene.

The CDR3 sequence: CASSQPSGDTQYF. CDR3 in DNA: TGTGCCAGCAGCCAGCCCTCCGGGGATACGCAGTATTTT. The rearrangement links TRBV28 to TRBJ2-3; no firm D call. V was cut by 6 bases and J by 6 bases, with 13 bases left in between. The CDR3 consists of 13 residues. From germline, CDR1 is MDHEN and CDR2 SYDVKM.

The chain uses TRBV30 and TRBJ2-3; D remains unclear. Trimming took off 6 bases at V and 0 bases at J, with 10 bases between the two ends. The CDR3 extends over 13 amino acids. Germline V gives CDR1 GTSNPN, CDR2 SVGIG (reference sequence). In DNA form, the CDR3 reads TGTGCCTGTAGCAAAACTAGCACAGATACGCAGTATTTT. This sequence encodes CACSKTSTDTQYF.

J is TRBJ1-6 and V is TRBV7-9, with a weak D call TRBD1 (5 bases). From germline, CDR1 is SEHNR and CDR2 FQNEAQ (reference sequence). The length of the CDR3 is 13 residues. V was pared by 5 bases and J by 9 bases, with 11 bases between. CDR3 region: CASSGQGSSPLHF. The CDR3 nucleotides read TGTGCCAGCAGCGGGCAGGGCTCTTCACCCCTCCACTTT.

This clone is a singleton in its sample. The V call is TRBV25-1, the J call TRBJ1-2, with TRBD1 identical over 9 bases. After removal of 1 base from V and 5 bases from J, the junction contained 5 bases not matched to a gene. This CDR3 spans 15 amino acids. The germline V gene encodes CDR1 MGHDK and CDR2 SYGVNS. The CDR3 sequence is CASSEWGTGLYGYTF. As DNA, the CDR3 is TGTGCCAGCAGTGAATGGGGGACAGGGCTGTATGGCTACACCTTC.

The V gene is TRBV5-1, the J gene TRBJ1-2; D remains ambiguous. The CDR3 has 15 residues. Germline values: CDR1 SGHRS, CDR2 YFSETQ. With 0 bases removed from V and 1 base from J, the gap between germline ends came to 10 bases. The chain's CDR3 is CASSLGRVFNYGYTF. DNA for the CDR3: TGCGCCAGCAGCTTGGGGAGGGTCTTTAACTATGGCTACACCTTC.

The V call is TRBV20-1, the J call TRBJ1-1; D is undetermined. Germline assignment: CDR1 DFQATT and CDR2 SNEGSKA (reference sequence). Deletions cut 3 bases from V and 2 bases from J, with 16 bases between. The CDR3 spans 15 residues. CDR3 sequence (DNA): TGCAGTGCTAGTCAGGCAGCAGAAACTAACACTGAAGCTTTCTTT. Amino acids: CSASQAAETNTEAFF.

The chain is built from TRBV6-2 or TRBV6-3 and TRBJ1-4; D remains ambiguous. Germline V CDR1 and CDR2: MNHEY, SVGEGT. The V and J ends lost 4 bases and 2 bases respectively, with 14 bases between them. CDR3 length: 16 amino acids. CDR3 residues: CASSSTAGRTNEKLFF. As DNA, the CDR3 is TGTGCCAGCAGTTCCACGGCGGGGAGGACTAATGAAAAACTGTTTTTT.

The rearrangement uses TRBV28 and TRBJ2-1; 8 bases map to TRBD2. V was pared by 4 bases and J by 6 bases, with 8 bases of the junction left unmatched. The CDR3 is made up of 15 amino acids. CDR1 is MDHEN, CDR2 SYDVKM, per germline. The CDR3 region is CASSSYGLARNEQFF. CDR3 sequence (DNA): TGTGCCAGCAGTTCTTATGGACTAGCCCGCAATGAGCAGTTCTTC.